This TCR beta chain stems from a study of identical twins. TCRdb called the 5' RACE reads again in MiXCR, with one record for every CDR3 protein. The sample has hundreds of thousands of distinct CDR3 sequences; roughly 20% are singletons. The CDR3 length is 15 residues. The germline V and J ends were trimmed by 5 bases and 8 bases, with 19 bases remaining between them. Germline assignment: CDR1 LGHNA and CDR2 YSLEER. These data are also associated with another study on T cells expressing NK-cell markers. According to that study: According to the study, TCR beta repertoires originated from sorted CD3+CD56+NKG2C+, CD3+CD56+NKG2C- and CD3+CD56-NKG2C+ T cells.

Sequencing was carried out using PBMCs. The receptor was isolated from a woman aged 18-29 years in good health. The chain combines TRBV4-3 with TRBJ2-1, with D possibly being TRBD1 or TRBD2 (7 bases each). In nucleotides, the CDR3 is TGCGCCAGCAGCACGCAGGGGGGGTCACACGATGAGCAGTTCTTC. This codes for CASSTQGGSHDEQFF.